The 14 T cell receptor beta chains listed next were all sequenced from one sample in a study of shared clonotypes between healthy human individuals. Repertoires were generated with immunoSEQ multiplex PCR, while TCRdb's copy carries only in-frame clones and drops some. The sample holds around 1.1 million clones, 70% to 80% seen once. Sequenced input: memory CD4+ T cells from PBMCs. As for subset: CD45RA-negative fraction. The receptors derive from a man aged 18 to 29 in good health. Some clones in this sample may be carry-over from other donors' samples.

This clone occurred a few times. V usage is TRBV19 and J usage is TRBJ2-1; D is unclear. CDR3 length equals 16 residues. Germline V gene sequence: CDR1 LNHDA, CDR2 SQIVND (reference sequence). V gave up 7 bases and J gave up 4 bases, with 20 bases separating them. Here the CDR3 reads CASTPSRHSRYNEQFF. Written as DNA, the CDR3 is TGTGCCAGTACTCCCTCACGACACTCTAGGTACAATGAGCAGTTCTTC.

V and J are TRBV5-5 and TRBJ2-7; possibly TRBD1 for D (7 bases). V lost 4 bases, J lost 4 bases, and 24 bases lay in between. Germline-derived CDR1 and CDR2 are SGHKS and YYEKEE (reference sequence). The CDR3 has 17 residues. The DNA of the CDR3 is TGTGCCAGCAGCCTAACCCAATCGCAGGGGGGTCGGTACGAGCAGTACTTC. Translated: CASSLTQSQGGRYEQYF.

Here the CDR3 DNA reads TGTGCCAGCTGGCCCGGGACAGGGAACTACGAGCAGTACTTC. Translating it yields CASWPGTGNYEQYF. This chain links TRBV2 with TRBJ2-7, with 9 bases identical to TRBD1. Germline loops: CDR1 SNHLY, CDR2 FYNNEI. The trim removed 8 bases at V and 3 bases at J, leaving 8 bases unmatched. The CDR3 consists of 14 residues. Supplemented by reference TRBV2 and TRBJ2-7, the full variable domain reads EPEVTQTPSHQVTQMGQEVILRCVPISNHLYFYWYRQILGQKVEFLVSFYNNEISEKSEIFDDQFSVERPDGSNFTLKIRSTKLEDSAMYFCASWPGTGNYEQYFGPGTRLTVT.

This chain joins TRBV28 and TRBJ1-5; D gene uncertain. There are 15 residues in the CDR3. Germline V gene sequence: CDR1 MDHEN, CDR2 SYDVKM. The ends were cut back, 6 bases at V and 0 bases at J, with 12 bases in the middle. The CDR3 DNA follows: TGTGCCAGCAGCCTAGGCGGAGATAGCAATCAGCCCCAGCATTTT. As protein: CASSLGGDSNQPQHF.

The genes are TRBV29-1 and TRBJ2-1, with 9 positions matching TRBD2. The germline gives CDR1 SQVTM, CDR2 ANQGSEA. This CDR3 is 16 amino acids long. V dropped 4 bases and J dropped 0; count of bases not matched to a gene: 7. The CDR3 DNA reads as TGCAGCGTTGGAGCGGGAGGAATTAGCTCCTACAATGAGCAGTTCTTC. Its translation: CSVGAGGISSYNEQFF.

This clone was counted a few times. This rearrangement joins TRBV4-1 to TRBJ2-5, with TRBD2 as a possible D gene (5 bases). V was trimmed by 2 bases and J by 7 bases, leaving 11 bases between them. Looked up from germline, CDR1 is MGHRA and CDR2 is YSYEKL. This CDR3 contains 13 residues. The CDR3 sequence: CASSQPNEGTQYF. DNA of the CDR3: TGCGCCAGCAGCCAACCCAACGAGGGGACCCAGTACTTC.

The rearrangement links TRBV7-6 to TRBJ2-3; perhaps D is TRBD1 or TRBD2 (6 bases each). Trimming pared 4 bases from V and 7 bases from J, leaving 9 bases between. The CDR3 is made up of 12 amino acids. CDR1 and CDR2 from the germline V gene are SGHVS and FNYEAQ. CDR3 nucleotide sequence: TGTGCCAGCAGCTCCGGGGGCAATACGCAGTATTTT. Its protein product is CASSSGGNTQYF.

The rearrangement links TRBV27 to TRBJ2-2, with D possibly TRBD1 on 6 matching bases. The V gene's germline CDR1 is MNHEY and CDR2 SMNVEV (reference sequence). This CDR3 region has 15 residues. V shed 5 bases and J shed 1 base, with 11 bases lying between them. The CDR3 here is CASSPSDRNTGELFF. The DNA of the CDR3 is TGTGCCAGCAGTCCCTCGGACAGGAACACCGGGGAGCTGTTTTTT.

The CDR3 sequence is CASSLGDALNEQFF. Written as DNA, the CDR3 is TGTGCCAGCAGCTTAGGCGATGCCTTGAATGAGCAGTTCTTC. The V gene is TRBV7-2, the J gene TRBJ2-1; D call uncertain. The length of the CDR3 is 14 residues. Germline V gives CDR1 SGHTA, CDR2 FQGNSA. Trimming pared 1 base from V and 7 bases from J, leaving 11 bases between.

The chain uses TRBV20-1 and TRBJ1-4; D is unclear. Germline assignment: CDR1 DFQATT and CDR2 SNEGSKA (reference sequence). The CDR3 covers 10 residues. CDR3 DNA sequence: TGCAGCGTCCCGGGTGAAAAACTGTTTTTT. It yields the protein CSVPGEKLFF.

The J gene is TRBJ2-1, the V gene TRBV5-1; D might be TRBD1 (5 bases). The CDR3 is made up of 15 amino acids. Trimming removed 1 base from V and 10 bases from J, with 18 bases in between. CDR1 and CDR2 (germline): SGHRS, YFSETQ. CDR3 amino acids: CASSLLLPSQEEQFF. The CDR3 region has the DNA TGCGCCAGCAGCTTGTTACTCCCGTCACAGGAAGAGCAGTTCTTC.

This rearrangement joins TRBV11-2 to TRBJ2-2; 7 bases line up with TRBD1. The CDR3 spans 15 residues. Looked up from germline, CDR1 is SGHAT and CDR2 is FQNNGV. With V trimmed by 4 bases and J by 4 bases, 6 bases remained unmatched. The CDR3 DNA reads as TGTGCCAGCAGCTCCAACAACAGGGGCACCGGGGAGCTGTTTTTT. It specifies CASSSNNRGTGELFF.

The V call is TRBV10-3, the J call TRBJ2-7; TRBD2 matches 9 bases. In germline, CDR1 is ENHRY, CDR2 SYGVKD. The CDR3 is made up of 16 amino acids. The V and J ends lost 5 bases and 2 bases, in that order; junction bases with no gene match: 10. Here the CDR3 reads CAISRTQREDPYEQYF. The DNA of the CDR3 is TGTGCCATCAGTAGAACTCAGCGGGAGGACCCCTACGAGCAGTACTTC.

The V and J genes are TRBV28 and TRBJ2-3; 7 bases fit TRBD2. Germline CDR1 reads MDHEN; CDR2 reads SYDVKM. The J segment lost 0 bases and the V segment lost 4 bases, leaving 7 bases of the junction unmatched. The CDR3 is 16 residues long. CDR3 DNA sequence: TGTGCCAGCAGTTCTGCAGCGGGATCTAGCACAGATACGCAGTATTTT. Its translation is CASSSAAGSSTDTQYF.